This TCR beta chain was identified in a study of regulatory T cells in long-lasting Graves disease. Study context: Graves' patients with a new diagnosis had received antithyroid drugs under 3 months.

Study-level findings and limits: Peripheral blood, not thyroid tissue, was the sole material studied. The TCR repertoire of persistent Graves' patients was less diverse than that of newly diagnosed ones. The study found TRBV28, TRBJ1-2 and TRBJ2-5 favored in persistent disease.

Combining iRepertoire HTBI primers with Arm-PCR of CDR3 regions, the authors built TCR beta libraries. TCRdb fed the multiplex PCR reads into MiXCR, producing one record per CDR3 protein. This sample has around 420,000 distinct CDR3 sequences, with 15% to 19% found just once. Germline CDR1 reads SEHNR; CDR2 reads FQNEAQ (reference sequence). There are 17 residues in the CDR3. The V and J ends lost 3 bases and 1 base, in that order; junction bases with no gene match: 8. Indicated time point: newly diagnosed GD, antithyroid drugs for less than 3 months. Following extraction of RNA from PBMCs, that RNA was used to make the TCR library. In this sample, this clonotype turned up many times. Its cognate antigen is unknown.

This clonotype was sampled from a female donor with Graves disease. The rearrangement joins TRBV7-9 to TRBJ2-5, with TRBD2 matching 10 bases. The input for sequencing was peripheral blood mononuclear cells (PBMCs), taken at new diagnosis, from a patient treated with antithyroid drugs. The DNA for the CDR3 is TGTGCCAGCAGCTTCCTGGGGCTAGCGGGAGCCCAAGAGACCCAGTACTTC. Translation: CASSFLGLAGAQETQYF.